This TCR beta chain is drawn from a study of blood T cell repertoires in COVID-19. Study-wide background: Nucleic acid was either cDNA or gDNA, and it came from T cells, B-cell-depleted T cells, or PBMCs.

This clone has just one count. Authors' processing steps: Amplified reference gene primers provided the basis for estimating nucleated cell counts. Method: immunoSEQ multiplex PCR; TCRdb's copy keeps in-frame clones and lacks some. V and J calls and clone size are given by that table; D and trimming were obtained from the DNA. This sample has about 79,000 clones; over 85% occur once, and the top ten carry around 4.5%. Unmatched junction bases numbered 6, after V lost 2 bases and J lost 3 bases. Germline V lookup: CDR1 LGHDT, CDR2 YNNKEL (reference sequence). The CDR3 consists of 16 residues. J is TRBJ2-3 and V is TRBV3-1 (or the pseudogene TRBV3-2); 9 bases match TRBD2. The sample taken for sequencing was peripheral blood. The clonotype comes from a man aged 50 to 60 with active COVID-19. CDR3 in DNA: TGTGCCAGCAGCCAAAGAGCGGGGGGCCTGACAGATACGCAGTATTTT. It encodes CASSQRAGGLTDTQYF.